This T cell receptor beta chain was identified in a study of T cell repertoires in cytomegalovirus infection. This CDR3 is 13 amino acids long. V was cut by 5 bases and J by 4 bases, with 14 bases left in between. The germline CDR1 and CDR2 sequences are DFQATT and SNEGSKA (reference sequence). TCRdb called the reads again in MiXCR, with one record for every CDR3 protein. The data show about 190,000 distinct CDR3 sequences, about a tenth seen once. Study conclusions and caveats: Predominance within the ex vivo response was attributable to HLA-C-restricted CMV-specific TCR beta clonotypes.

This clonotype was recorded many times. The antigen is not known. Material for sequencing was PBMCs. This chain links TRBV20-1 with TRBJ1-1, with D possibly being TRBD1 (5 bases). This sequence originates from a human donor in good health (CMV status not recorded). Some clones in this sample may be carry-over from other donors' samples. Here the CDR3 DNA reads TGCAGTGCTTTCCGCGGGGGTGGCACTGAAGCTTTCTTT. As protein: CSAFRGGGTEAFF.